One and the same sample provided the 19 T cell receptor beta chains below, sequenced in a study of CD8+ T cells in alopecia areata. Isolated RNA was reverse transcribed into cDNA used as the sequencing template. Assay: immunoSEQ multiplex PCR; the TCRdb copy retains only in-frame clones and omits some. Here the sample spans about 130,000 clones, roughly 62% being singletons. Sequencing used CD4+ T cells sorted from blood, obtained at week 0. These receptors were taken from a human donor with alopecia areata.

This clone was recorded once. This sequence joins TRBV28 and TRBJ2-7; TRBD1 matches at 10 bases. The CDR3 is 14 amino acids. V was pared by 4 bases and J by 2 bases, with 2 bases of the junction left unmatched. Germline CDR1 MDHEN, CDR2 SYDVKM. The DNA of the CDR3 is TGTGCCAGCAGTTCGGGACAGGGGCCCTACGAGCAGTACTTC. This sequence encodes CASSSGQGPYEQYF.

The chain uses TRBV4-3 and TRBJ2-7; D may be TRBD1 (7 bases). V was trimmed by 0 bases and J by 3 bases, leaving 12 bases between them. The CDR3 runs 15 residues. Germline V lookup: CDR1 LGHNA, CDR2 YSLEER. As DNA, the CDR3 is TGCGCCAGCAGCCAAGATCGCCAGGGGGGCTACGAGCAGTACTTC. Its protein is CASSQDRQGGYEQYF.

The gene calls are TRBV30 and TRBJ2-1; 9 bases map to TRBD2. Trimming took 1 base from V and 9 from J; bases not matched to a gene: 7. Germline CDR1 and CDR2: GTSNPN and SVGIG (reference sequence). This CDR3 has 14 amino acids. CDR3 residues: CAWSELGLAPEQFF. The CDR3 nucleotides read TGTGCCTGGAGTGAATTGGGACTAGCACCTGAGCAGTTCTTC.

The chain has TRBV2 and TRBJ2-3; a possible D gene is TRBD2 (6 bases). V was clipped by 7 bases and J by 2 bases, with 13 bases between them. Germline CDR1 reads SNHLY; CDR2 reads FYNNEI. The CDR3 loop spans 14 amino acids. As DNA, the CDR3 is TGTGCCAGCAATGGAGGGGTAGTCACAGATACGCAGTATTTT. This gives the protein CASNGGVVTDTQYF.

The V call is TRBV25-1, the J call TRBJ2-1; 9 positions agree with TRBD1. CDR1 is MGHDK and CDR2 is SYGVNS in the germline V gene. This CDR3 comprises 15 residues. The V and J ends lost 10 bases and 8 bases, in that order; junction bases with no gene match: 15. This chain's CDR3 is CATLRPGTGRHEQFF. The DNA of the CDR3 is TGTGCCACTCTCCGTCCTGGGACAGGGCGCCATGAGCAGTTCTTC.

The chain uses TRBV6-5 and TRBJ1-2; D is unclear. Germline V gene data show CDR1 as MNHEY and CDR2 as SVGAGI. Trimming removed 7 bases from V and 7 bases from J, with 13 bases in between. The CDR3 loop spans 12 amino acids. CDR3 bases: TGTGCCAGCACAGACGGGCGTCCTGGCTACACCTTC. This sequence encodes CASTDGRPGYTF.

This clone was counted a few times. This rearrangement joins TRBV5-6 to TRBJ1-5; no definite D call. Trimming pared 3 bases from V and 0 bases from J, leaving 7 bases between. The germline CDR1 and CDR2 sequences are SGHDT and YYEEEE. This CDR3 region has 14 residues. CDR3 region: CASSYARSNQPQHF. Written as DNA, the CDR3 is TGTGCCAGCAGCTATGCCCGTAGCAATCAGCCCCAGCATTTT.

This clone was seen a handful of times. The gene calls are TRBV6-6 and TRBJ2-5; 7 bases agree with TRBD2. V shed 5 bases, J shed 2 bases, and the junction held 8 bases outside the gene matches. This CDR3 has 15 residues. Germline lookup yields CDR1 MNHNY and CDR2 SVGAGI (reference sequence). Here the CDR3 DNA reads TGTGCCAGCAGTCCCCGCCAGGGACTACAAGAGACCCAGTACTTC. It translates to CASSPRQGLQETQYF.

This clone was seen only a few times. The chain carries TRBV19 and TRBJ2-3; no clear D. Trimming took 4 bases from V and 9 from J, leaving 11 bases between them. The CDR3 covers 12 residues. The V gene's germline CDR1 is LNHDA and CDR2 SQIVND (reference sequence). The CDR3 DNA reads TGTGCCAGTAGTACCGACGTCAGGACGCAGTATTTT. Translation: CASSTDVRTQYF. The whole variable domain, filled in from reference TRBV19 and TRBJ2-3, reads DGGITQSPKYLFRKEGQNVTLSCEQNLNHDAMYWYRQDPGQGLRLIYYSQIVNDFQKGDIAEGYSVSREKKESFPLTVTSAQKNPTAFYLCASSTDVRTQYFGPGTRLTVL.

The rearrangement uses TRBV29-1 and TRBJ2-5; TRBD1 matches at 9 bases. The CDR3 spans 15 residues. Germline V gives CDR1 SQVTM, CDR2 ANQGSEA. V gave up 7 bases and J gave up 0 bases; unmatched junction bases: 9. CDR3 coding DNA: TGCAGCGCCACCCGGACAGGGGCTTACCAAGAGACCCAGTACTTC. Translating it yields CSATRTGAYQETQYF. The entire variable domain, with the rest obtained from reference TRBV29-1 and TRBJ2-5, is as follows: SAVISQKPSRDICQRGTSLTIQCQVDSQVTMMFWYRQQPGQSLTLIATANQGSEATYESGFVIDKFPISRPNLTFSTLTVSNMSPEDSSIYLCSATRTGAYQETQYFGPGTRLLVL.

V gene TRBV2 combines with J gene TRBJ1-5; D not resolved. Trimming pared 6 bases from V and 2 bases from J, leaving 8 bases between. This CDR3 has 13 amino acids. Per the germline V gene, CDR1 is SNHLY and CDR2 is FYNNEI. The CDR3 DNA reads TGTGCCAGCAGATCCACGGGCAATCAGCCCCAGCATTTT. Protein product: CASRSTGNQPQHF.

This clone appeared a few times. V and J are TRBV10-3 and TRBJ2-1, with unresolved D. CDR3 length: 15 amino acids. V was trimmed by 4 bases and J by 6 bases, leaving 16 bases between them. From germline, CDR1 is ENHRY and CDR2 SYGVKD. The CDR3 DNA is TGTGCCATCAGTGGGTCCCCGCAGGATCGCAATGAGCAGTTCTTC. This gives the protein CAISGSPQDRNEQFF.

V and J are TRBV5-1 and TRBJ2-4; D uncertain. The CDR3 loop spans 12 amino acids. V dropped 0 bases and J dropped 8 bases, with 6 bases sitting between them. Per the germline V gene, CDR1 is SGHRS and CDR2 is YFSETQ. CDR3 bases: TGCGCCAGCAGCTTGGATCAGGACATTCAGTACTTC. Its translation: CASSLDQDIQYF. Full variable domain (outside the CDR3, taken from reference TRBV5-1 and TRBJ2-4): KAGVTQTPRYLIKTRGQQVTLSCSPISGHRSVSWYQQTPGQGLQFLFEYFSETQRNKGNFPGRFSGRQFSNSRSEMNVSTLELGDSALYLCASSLDQDIQYFGAGTRLSVL.

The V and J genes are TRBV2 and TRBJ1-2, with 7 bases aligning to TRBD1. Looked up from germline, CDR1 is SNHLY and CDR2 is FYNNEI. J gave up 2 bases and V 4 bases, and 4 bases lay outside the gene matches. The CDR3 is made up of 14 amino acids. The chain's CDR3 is CASSVDRVNYGYTF. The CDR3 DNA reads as TGTGCCAGCAGTGTTGACAGGGTCAACTATGGCTACACCTTC.

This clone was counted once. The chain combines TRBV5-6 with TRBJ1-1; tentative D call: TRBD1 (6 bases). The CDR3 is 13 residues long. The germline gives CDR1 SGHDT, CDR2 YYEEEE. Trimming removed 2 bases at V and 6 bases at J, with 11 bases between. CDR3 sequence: CASSFNRAAEAFF. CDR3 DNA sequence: TGTGCCAGCAGCTTCAACAGGGCGGCTGAAGCTTTCTTT.

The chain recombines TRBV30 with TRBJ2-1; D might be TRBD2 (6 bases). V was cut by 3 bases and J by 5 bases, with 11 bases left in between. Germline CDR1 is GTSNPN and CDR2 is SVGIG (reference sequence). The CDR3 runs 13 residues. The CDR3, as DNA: TGTGCCTGGAGAATGGCGGGGAACAATGAGCAGTTCTTC. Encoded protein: CAWRMAGNNEQFF.

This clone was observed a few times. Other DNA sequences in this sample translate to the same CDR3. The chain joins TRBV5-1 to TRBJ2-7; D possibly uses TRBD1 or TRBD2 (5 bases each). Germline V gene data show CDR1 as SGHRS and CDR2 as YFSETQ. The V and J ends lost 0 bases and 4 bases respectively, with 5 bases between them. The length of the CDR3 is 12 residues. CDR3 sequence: CASSLGGYEQYF. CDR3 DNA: TGCGCCAGCAGCTTGGGGGGGTACGAGCAGTACTTC.

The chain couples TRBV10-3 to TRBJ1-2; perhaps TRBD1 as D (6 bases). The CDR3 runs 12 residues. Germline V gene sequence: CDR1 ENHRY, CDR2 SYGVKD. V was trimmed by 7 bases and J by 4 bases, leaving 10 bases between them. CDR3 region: CAINAQGYGYTF. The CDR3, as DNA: TGTGCCATCAACGCACAGGGCTATGGCTACACCTTC.

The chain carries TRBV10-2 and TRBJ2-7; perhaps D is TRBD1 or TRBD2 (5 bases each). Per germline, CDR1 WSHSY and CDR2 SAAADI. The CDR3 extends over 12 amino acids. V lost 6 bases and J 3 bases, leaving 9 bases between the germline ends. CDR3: CASRGDSYEQYF. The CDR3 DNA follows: TGCGCCAGCAGGGGAGACAGCTACGAGCAGTACTTC.